Shown below are 26 T cell receptor beta chains from a single sample sequenced in a study of CD8 T cells in Susac syndrome (dated by TCRdb to the late 2010s). Library generation was performed with the immunoSEQ multiplex PCR assay. RNA was extracted using the RNeasy kit, and roughly 0.5 to 1 ug of the RNA was reverse transcribed with random hexamers. TCRdb reprocessed the public reads (quality trimming at Q25 with fastp, clone calling with MiXCR) and kept in-frame beta chains. Entries are consolidated by CDR3 protein sequence, retaining the most common genes and DNA. The sample table records 75,000 to 80,000 distinct CDR3 sequences; 94% of these occur just once. The ten most abundant clones make up about 0.52% of the sample. The specimen sequenced was CD8+ T cells from PBMCs. These receptors came from a human donor with Susac syndrome.

The rearrangement links TRBV2 to TRBJ2-1; TRBD2 might be the D (5 bases). Trimming cost V 7 bases and J 7 bases, with 20 bases left between them. Germline CDR1 reads SNHLY; CDR2 reads FYNNEI. The CDR3 length is 15 residues. CDR3 in amino acids: CASTIGLPSVNEQFF. CDR3 nucleotide sequence: TGTGCCAGCACTATCGGACTCCCCAGTGTGAATGAGCAGTTCTTC.

The chain combines TRBV9 with TRBJ1-1; perhaps TRBD1 as D (5 bases). This CDR3 spans 15 amino acids. Trimming removed 0 bases from V and 4 bases from J, with 13 bases in between. From germline, CDR1 is SGDLS and CDR2 YYNGEE. The CDR3 nucleotides read TGTGCCAGCAGCGTAGACGGCAGGGAAGCCACTGAAGCTTTCTTT. It translates to CASSVDGREATEAFF. The whole variable domain, remainder taken from reference TRBV9 and TRBJ1-1, is DSGVTQTPKHLITATGQRVTLRCSPRSGDLSVYWYQQSLDQGLQFLIQYYNGEERAKGNILERFSAQQFPDLHSELNLSSLELGDSALYFCASSVDGREATEAFFGQGTRLTVV.

The V call is TRBV24-1, the J call TRBJ1-1; possible D gene TRBD1, 5 bases. The germline V gene encodes CDR1 KGHDR and CDR2 SFDVKD. The CDR3 has 13 residues. V lost 7 bases and J 5 bases, leaving 13 bases between the germline ends. The CDR3 reads CATRAGEATEAFF. CDR3 sequence (DNA): TGTGCCACCAGGGCGGGGGAGGCGACTGAAGCTTTCTTT.

This clonotype was counted between two and nine times. V usage is TRBV19 and J usage is TRBJ1-1; 8 bases map to TRBD1. With V trimmed by 2 bases and J by 4 bases, 6 bases remained unmatched. The germline CDR1 and CDR2 sequences are LNHDA and SQIVND (reference sequence). CDR3 length: 15 residues. The CDR3 region is CASSIFGTGVTEAFF. DNA for the CDR3: TGTGCCAGTAGTATATTCGGGACAGGAGTCACTGAAGCTTTCTTT.

The chain combines TRBV29-1 with TRBJ2-1; 7 positions match TRBD1. The CDR3 spans 13 residues. In germline, CDR1 is SQVTM, CDR2 ANQGSEA. The V gene end was trimmed by 3 bases and the J gene end by 6 bases; junction bases not matched to a gene: 5. DNA for the CDR3: TGCAGCGTTGAGACCACAGGGGTCAATGAGCAGTTCTTC. Translating gives CSVETTGVNEQFF.

The chain combines TRBV11-2 with TRBJ2-3, with D possibly TRBD2 on 6 matching bases. V was trimmed by 5 bases and J by 1 base, leaving 16 bases between them. The CDR3 is 16 residues long. Germline V gene data show CDR1 as SGHAT and CDR2 as FQNNGV. CDR3 loop: CASSPYLRGRTDTQYF. The DNA of the CDR3 is TGTGCCAGCAGCCCCTATTTGCGGGGCCGCACAGATACGCAGTATTTT.

The chain uses TRBV29-1 and TRBJ2-3; D is possibly TRBD1 (6 bases). The germline V gene encodes CDR1 SQVTM and CDR2 ANQGSEA. The CDR3 extends over 14 amino acids. Trimming pared 8 bases from V and 2 bases from J, leaving 17 bases between. The CDR3 spells CSSQTGQNTDTQYF. In DNA form, the CDR3 reads TGCAGCTCTCAAACCGGACAGAACACAGATACGCAGTATTTT.

Note on this clonotype: A read error may account for a junction end that differs from germline. This chain connects TRBV7-7 to TRBJ1-5; TRBD1 aligns across 7 bases. Germline V gene data show CDR1 as SSHAT and CDR2 as FNYEAQ (reference sequence). This CDR3 spans 15 amino acids. The CDR3 DNA follows: TGTGCTAGCAGCTTAGACAGGGAGAGCAATCAGCCCCAGCATTTT. Translating it yields CASSLDRESNQPQHF.

The V and J genes are TRBV7-2 and TRBJ2-7; weak D call: TRBD2 (5 bases). Trimming stripped 5 bases from V and 5 bases from J, with 10 bases between. Germline-derived CDR1 and CDR2 are SGHTA and FQGNSA. The length of the CDR3 is 12 residues. The CDR3 spells CASSPRTHEQYF. DNA for the CDR3: TGTGCCAGCAGCCCCCGGACTCACGAGCAGTACTTC.

The V gene is TRBV4-3, the J gene TRBJ2-7, with TRBD1 matching 8 bases. Trimming cost V 1 base and J 2 bases; bases outside gene matches: 7. The V gene's germline CDR1 is LGHNA and CDR2 YSLEER. The length of the CDR3 is 16 residues. The CDR3 DNA is TGCGCCAGCAGCCAAGCTTCCGGGACAGGCACCTACGAGCAGTACTTC. Protein sequence: CASSQASGTGTYEQYF.

The CDR3 loop reads CSVEGRTYEQYF. DNA of the CDR3: TGCAGCGTTGAAGGCAGGACCTACGAGCAGTACTTC. This chain joins TRBV29-1 and TRBJ2-7, with D uncertain. Trimming stripped 1 base from V and 2 bases from J, with 6 bases between. From germline, CDR1 is SQVTM and CDR2 ANQGSEA. The CDR3 covers 12 residues.

This clonotype was detected a few times. The chain has TRBV5-1 and TRBJ2-5; D is ambiguous. The V end lost 0 bases, the J end lost 1 base, and 13 bases lay between the germline ends. CDR3 length: 16 amino acids. From germline, CDR1 is SGHRS and CDR2 YFSETQ. The CDR3 is CASSLASDGPQETQYF. The CDR3 DNA sequence: TGCGCCAGCAGCTTGGCCTCTGACGGGCCCCAAGAGACCCAGTACTTC.

Here the CDR3 DNA reads TGCGCCAGCAGCCCTGAGAGGTACGACTCACCCCTCCACTTT. Translation gives CASSPERYDSPLHF. V gene TRBV5-1 combines with J gene TRBJ1-6; the D is unclear. CDR1 and CDR2 (germline): SGHRS, YFSETQ. The germline V and J ends were trimmed by 4 bases and 10 bases, with 15 bases remaining between them. The CDR3 is 14 residues long.

CDR3 DNA: TGTGCCAGCAGCGTTGGGACAGGGGGCAGCGATCAGCCCCAGCATTTT. It is translated as CASSVGTGGSDQPQHF. This sequence joins TRBV9 and TRBJ1-5, with 12 positions matching TRBD1. Trimming at V came to 2 bases and at J to 5 bases, leaving 5 bases not matched to a gene. The CDR3 spans 16 residues. Germline V gene lookup returns CDR1 SGDLS and CDR2 YYNGEE. The full variable domain, its missing parts supplied by reference TRBV9 and TRBJ1-5, is DSGVTQTPKHLITATGQRVTLRCSPRSGDLSVYWYQQSLDQGLQFLIQYYNGEERAKGNILERFSAQQFPDLHSELNLSSLELGDSALYFCASSVGTGGSDQPQHFGDGTRLSIL.

The J gene is TRBJ1-6, the V gene TRBV7-9, with a possible D match to TRBD1 (5 bases). V was cut by 3 bases and J by 10 bases, with 16 bases left in between. Germline CDR1 and CDR2: SEHNR and FQNEAQ (reference sequence). The CDR3 extends over 15 amino acids. The CDR3 sequence: CASSFGGVESSPLHF. CDR3 bases: TGTGCCAGCAGCTTCGGAGGGGTTGAGAGCTCACCCCTCCACTTT.

This chain connects TRBV20-1 to TRBJ2-7, with D maybe TRBD2 (6 bases). Germline V gene sequence: CDR1 DFQATT, CDR2 SNEGSKA (reference sequence). CDR3 size: 13 residues. Trimming took off 3 bases at V and 3 bases at J, with 12 bases between the two ends. The CDR3 DNA sequence: TGCAGTGCTAGGGGGGAGGCTGACTACGAGCAGTACTTC. Protein product: CSARGEADYEQYF.

This chain joins TRBV6-1 and TRBJ1-2; the D is unclear. CDR3 length: 13 residues. Germline lookup yields CDR1 MNHNS and CDR2 SASEGT. Deletions cut 1 base from V and 7 bases from J, with 10 bases between. CDR3 region: CASSEGQQVGYTF. In nucleotides, the CDR3 is TGTGCCAGCAGTGAAGGGCAGCAGGTTGGCTACACCTTC.

The J gene is TRBJ2-5, the V gene TRBV27; the D is unclear. CDR3 length: 13 residues. Germline CDR1 and CDR2: MNHEY and SMNVEV (reference sequence). Trimming removed 5 bases at V and 0 bases at J, with 7 bases between. CDR3 sequence: CASSLKYQETQYF. The CDR3, as DNA: TGTGCCAGCAGTCTTAAGTACCAAGAGACCCAGTACTTC.

V is TRBV29-1 and J is TRBJ2-1, with D hard to call. Germline lookup yields CDR1 SQVTM and CDR2 ANQGSEA. The CDR3 consists of 11 residues. Trimming shortened V by 2 bases and J by 10 bases, and 9 bases separated the two germline ends. This CDR3 is CSVEFAREQFF. The CDR3, as DNA: TGCAGCGTTGAATTCGCAAGGGAGCAGTTCTTC.

The chain recombines TRBV27 with TRBJ2-1; D uncertain. V was shortened by 2 bases and J by 6 bases, with 20 bases between the two germline ends. The CDR3 has 17 residues. From germline, CDR1 is MNHEY and CDR2 SMNVEV (reference sequence). The CDR3 protein is CASSLPGPIGPRNEQFF. As DNA, the CDR3 is TGTGCCAGCAGTTTACCCGGGCCGATAGGCCCTCGCAATGAGCAGTTCTTC.

The chain combines TRBV20-1 with TRBJ2-1; D is perhaps TRBD2 (6 bases). The germline gives CDR1 DFQATT, CDR2 SNEGSKA (reference sequence). This CDR3 spans 15 amino acids. The ends were cut back, 6 bases at V and 0 bases at J, with 15 bases in the middle. CDR3 nucleotide sequence: TGCAGTGCGGATAGCGGTCAAAGCTCCTACAATGAGCAGTTCTTC. Translating gives CSADSGQSSYNEQFF.

V gene TRBV7-6 combines with J gene TRBJ2-2, with 9 bases aligning to TRBD2. The CDR3 spans 17 residues. The V segment lost 0 bases and the J segment 2 bases; nucleotides outside the gene matches: 4. Germline V gene data show CDR1 as SGHVS and CDR2 as FNYEAQ. The CDR3 region is CASSLAAGGLNTGELFF. Written as DNA, the CDR3 is TGTGCCAGCAGCTTAGCAGCGGGGGGTCTTAACACCGGGGAGCTGTTTTTT.

This chain joins TRBV9 and TRBJ2-2; D is uncertain. This CDR3 is 14 amino acids long. V was clipped by 3 bases and J by 0 bases, with 6 bases between them. Germline lookup yields CDR1 SGDLS and CDR2 YYNGEE. The CDR3 is CASSADTNTGELFF. The CDR3 nucleotides read TGTGCCAGCAGCGCAGATACGAACACCGGGGAGCTGTTTTTT.

The J gene is TRBJ1-4, the V gene TRBV7-9; D possibly corresponds to TRBD1 (6 bases). The germline CDR1 and CDR2 sequences are SEHNR and FQNEAQ (reference sequence). The CDR3 has 12 residues. V lost 7 bases and J lost 5, with 8 bases in between. CDR3 bases: TGTGCCAGCACAGGGGCGAATGAAAAACTGTTTTTT. Translation: CASTGANEKLFF.

This clonotype was observed a few times. The rearrangement uses TRBV5-4 and TRBJ1-1; no definite D call. CDR1 is SGHNT and CDR2 is YYREEE in the germline V gene (reference sequence). V was cut by 2 bases and J by 1 base, with 6 bases left in between. The CDR3 is 13 amino acids. The CDR3 DNA follows: TGTGCCAGCAGCTTACCAGGGAACACTGAAGCTTTCTTT. Translated: CASSLPGNTEAFF.

The chain combines TRBV9 with TRBJ2-7, with 8 bases that match TRBD1. The CDR3 loop spans 15 amino acids. The germline V gene encodes CDR1 SGDLS and CDR2 YYNGEE. V lost 4 bases to trimming and J lost 0 bases; unmatched junction nucleotides: 6. CDR3 in amino acids: CASSYRDRPSYEQYF. The CDR3 DNA follows: TGTGCCAGCAGCTACCGGGACAGGCCCTCCTACGAGCAGTACTTC. The full variable domain, in which reference TRBV9 and TRBJ2-7 provide the parts outside the CDR3, is DSGVTQTPKHLITATGQRVTLRCSPRSGDLSVYWYQQSLDQGLQFLIQYYNGEERAKGNILERFSAQQFPDLHSELNLSSLELGDSALYFCASSYRDRPSYEQYFGPGTRLTVT.